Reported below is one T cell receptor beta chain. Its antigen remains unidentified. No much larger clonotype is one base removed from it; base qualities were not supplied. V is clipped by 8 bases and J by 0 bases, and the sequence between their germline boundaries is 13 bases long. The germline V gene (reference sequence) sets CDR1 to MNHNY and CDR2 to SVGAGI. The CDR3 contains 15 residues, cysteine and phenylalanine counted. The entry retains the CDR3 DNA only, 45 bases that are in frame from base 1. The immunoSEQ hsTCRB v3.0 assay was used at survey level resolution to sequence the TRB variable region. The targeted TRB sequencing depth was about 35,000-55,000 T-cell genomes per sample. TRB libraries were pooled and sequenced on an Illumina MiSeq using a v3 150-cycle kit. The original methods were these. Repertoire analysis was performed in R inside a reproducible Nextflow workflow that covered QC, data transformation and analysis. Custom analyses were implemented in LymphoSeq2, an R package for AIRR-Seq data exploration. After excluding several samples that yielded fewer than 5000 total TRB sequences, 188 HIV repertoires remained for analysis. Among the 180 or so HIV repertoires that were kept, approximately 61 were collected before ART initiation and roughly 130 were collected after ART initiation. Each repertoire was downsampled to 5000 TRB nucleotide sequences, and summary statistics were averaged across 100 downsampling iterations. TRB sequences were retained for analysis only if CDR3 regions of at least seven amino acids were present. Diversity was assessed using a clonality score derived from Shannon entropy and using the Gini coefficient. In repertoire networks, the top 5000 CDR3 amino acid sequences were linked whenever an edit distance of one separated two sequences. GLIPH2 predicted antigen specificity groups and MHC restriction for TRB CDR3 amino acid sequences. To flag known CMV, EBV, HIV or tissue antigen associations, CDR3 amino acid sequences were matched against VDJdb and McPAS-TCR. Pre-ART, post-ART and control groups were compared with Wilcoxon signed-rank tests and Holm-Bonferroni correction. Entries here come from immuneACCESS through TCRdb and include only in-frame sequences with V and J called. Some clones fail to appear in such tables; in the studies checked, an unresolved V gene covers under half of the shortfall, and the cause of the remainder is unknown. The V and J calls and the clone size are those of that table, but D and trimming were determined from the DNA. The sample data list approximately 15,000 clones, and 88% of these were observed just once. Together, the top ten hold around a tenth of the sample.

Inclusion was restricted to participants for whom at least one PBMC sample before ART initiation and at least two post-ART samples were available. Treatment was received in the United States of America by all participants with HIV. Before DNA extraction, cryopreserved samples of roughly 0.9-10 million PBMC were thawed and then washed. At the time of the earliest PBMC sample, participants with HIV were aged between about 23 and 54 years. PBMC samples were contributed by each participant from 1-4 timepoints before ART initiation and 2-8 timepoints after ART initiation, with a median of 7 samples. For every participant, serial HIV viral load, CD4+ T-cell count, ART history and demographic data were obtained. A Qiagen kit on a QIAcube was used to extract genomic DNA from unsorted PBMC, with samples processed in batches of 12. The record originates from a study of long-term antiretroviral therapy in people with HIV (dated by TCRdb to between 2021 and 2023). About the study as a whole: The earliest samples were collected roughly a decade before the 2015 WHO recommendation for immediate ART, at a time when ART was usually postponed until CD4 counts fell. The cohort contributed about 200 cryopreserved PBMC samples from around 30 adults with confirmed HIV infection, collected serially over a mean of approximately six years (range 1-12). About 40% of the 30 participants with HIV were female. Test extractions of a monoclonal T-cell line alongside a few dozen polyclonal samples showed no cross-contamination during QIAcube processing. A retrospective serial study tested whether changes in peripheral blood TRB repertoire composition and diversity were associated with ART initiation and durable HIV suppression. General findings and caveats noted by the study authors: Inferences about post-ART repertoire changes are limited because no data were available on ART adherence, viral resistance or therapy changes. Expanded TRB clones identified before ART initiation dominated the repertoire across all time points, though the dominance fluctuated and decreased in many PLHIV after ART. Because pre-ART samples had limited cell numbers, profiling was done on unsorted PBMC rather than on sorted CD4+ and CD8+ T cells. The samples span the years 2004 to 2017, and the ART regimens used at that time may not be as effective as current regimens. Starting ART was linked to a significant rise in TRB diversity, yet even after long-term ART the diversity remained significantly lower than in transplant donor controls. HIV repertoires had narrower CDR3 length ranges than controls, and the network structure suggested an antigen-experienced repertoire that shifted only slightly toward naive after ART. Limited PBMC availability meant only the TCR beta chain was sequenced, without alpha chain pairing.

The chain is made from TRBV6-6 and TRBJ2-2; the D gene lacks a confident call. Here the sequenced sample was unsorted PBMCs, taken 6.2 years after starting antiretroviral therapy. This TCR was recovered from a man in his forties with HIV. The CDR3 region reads CASYWAVSNTGELFF. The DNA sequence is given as TGTGCCAGCTATTGGGCCGTTTCGAACACCGGGGAGCTGTTTTTT.